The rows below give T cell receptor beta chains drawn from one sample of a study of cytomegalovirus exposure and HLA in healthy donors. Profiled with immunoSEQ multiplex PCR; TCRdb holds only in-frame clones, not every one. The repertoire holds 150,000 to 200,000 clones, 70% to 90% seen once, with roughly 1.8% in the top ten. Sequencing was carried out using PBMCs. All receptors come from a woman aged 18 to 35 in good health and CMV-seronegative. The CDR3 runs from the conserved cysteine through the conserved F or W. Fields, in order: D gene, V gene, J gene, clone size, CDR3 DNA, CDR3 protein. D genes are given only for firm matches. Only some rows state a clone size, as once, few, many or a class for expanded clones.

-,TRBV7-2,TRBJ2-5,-,TGTGCCAGCAGCCGGATGGGGGGGCCCACAGAGACCCAGTACTTC,CASSRMGGPTETQYF
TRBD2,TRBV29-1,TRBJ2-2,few,TGCAGCGTCCTACGCGGGGGCACCGGGGAGCTGTTTTTT,CSVLRGGTGELFF
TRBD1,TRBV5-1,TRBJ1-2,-,TGCGCCAGCAGCGCACCGGGACAGGCAGCCTATGGCTACACCTTC,CASSAPGQAAYGYTF
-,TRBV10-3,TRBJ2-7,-,TGTGCCATCGGATCAGGGGCGTGGGACGAGCAGTACTTC,CAIGSGAWDEQYF
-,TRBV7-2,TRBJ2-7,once,TGTGCCAGCAGCTCTCCCGAGAATACCTACGAGCAGTACTTC,CASSSPENTYEQYF
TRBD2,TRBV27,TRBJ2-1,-,TGTGCCAGCACAATTAGCGGGAGCTCCTACAATGAGCAGTTCTTC,CASTISGSSYNEQFF
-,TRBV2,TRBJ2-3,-,TGTGCCAGCAGTGAACAGTCTAGCACAGATACGCAGTATTTT,CASSEQSSTDTQYF
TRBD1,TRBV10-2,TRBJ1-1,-,TGCGCCAGCAGTCGGACAGGAGACACTGAAGCTTTCTTT,CASSRTGDTEAFF
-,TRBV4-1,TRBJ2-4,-,TGCGCCAGCAGCCAACCCCCGGGTGGCCTAGTGGACATTCAGTACTTC,CASSQPPGGLVDIQYF
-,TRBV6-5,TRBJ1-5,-,TGTGCCAGCAGTTACGGAGGGAATAACAATCAGCCCCAGCATTTT,CASSYGGNNNQPQHF
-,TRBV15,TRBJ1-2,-,TGTGCCACCAGCAGAGATGGTGGCAGATCCTATGGCTACACCTTC,CATSRDGGRSYGYTF
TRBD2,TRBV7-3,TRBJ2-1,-,TGTGCCAGCAGCCACAGCACTAGCGGGAGGCGGAATGAGCAGTTCTTC,CASSHSTSGRRNEQFF
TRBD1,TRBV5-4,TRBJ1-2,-,TGTGCCAGCAGCTTCGACTTAGGCAGGGGGAACTATGGCTACACCTTC,CASSFDLGRGNYGYTF
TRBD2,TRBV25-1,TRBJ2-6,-,TGTGCCAGCAGTGAATCGAACCGGGAGGCGGGGGCCAACGTCCTGACTTTC,CASSESNREAGANVLTF